This passage covers 10 T cell receptor beta chains from one sample sequenced in a study of blood T cells in healthy people across ages. For the second PCR, which ran for roughly 7 to 11 cycles, a sample-barcoded 5' primer and a J-beta primer mix were used. TCRdb reanalysed the 5' RACE reads using MiXCR and keeps one entry per CDR3 protein. Of about 720,000 distinct CDR3 sequences listed, 20% to 25% are singletons. The sample comprised blood. The receptor set was obtained from a man between 70 and 80 years old in good health.

This clonotype was picked up a small number of times. The chain carries TRBV5-1 and TRBJ2-5, with TRBD1 matching over 7 bases. Germline CDR1 SGHRS, CDR2 YFSETQ. The CDR3 is 16 amino acids. V lost 0 bases to trimming and J lost 4 bases; unmatched junction nucleotides: 9. The CDR3 spells CASSLVGQTRGETQYF. The CDR3, as DNA: TGCGCCAGCAGCTTGGTGGGACAGACCAGGGGAGAGACCCAGTACTTC.

This clonotype came up a few times. The J gene is TRBJ2-7, the V gene TRBV12-3 or TRBV12-4; possible D gene TRBD2, 5 bases. Deletions cut 5 bases from V and 8 bases from J, with 19 bases between. This CDR3 region has 14 residues. The DNA for the CDR3 is TGTGCCAGCAGTCCCCTGTTTCGGACTCTAAAGCAGTACTTC. It codes for CASSPLFRTLKQYF.

The chain carries TRBV12-3 or TRBV12-4 and TRBJ2-3; D unresolved. The V and J ends lost 3 bases and 0 bases respectively, with 10 bases between them. The CDR3 has 15 residues. The CDR3 region is CASSFRRSSTDTQYF. CDR3 sequence (DNA): TGTGCCAGCAGTTTCCGTAGGTCTAGCACAGATACGCAGTATTTT.

This clonotype occurred a few times. The J gene is TRBJ2-2, the V gene TRBV11-2; TRBD2 aligns across 9 bases. The CDR3 has 15 amino acids. The germline V gene encodes CDR1 SGHAT and CDR2 FQNNGV. The ends lost 6 bases at V and 7 bases at J; junction bases unmatched: 9. CDR3 amino acids: CASRRLAARLGELFF. Here the CDR3 DNA reads TGTGCCAGCAGACGACTAGCGGCCAGGCTCGGGGAGCTGTTTTTT. Full variable domain (outside the CDR3, taken from reference TRBV11-2 and TRBJ2-2): EAGVAQSPRYKIIEKRQSVAFWCNPISGHATLYWYQQILGQGPKLLIQFQNNGVVDDSQLPKDRFSAERLKGVDSTLKIQPAKLEDSAVYLCASRRLAARLGELFFGEGSRLTVL.

The gene calls are TRBV12-3 or TRBV12-4 and TRBJ2-5, with D perhaps given as TRBD1 or TRBD2 (5 bases each). This CDR3 region has 12 residues. V lost 6 bases and J 5 bases, leaving 10 bases between the germline ends. In DNA form, the CDR3 reads TGTGCCAGCAGATGGGGCGGGGAGACCCAGTACTTC. Translation: CASRWGGETQYF.

This clonotype has more than one count but fewer than ten. V and J are TRBV12-3 or TRBV12-4 and TRBJ2-5; 8 bases match TRBD1. The DNA end is more similar to TRBJ2-7, so the J call may be wrong. The CDR3 extends over 16 amino acids. The CDR3 loop is CASSLGWTGRAYEQYF. The CDR3 DNA follows: TGTGCCAGCAGTTTAGGCTGGACAGGGCGGGCCTACGAGCAGTACTTC.

V is TRBV29-1 and J is TRBJ1-2, with D hard to call. The CDR3 runs to 12 residues. Germline CDR1 SQVTM, CDR2 ANQGSEA. V was pared by 3 bases and J by 7 bases, with 12 bases between. The DNA for the CDR3 is TGCAGCGTTGACAGAGGGTCGGGTGGCTACACCTTC. Its translation: CSVDRGSGGYTF.

The chain recombines TRBV20-1 with TRBJ1-2; D perhaps matches TRBD1 (5 bases). Trimming removed 5 bases at V and 5 bases at J, with 18 bases between. CDR3 size: 14 residues. Germline V gene lookup returns CDR1 DFQATT and CDR2 SNEGSKA (reference sequence). CDR3 amino acids: CSALDGTRDYGYTF. The CDR3, as DNA: TGCAGTGCTCTGGACGGGACGCGGGATTATGGCTACACCTTC.

In this sample, this clonotype turned up many times. This chain uses TRBV7-3 with TRBJ2-1; no reliable D call. V lost 5 bases to trimming and J lost 7 bases, with 12 bases between them. Germline V gives CDR1 SGHTA, CDR2 FQGTGA. This CDR3 has 13 amino acids. CDR3 loop: CASSAPPPNEQFF. CDR3 nucleotides: TGTGCCAGCAGCGCCCCACCGCCTAATGAGCAGTTCTTC.

This clonotype was observed many times. The rearrangement links TRBV5-1 to TRBJ2-3; a weak D match, TRBD2 (6 bases). The CDR3 length is 15 residues. Germline V gene lookup returns CDR1 SGHRS and CDR2 YFSETQ. With 1 base removed from V and 1 base from J, the gap between germline ends came to 10 bases. CDR3 nucleotides: TGCGCCAGCAGCTTGATCGGGACTGGCACAGATACGCAGTATTTT. Translated, it gives CASSLIGTGTDTQYF. Combining the CDR3 with reference TRBV5-1 and TRBJ2-3 gives the whole variable domain KAGVTQTPRYLIKTRGQQVTLSCSPISGHRSVSWYQQTPGQGLQFLFEYFSETQRNKGNFPGRFSGRQFSNSRSEMNVSTLELGDSALYLCASSLIGTGTDTQYFGPGTRLTVL.